These T cell receptor beta chains were read from a single sample in a study of T cell responses to AZD1222 COVID-19 vaccine. Produced via immunoSEQ multiplex PCR; TCRdb's table is partial and in-frame only. Of about 130,000 clones listed, 88% are singletons. The sample consisted of peripheral blood, taken on day 0 of AZD1222 vaccination. These receptors all stem from an adult in good health. Both conserved end residues are part of each CDR3. A D gene is named only where the DNA matches it firmly. Part of the rows lack a size; the others show once, few, many or a class for expanded clones.

clone size	J gene	V gene	D gene	CDR3 DNA	CDR3 protein
-	TRBJ2-6	TRBV2	-	TGTGCCAGCAGGGCCTTCTCTGGGGCCAACGTCCTGACTTTC	CASRAFSGANVLTF
once	TRBJ2-7	TRBV6-5	-	TGTGCCAGCAGCCGACCGGGACAACTCTCCTACGAGCAGTACTTC	CASSRPGQLSYEQYF
-	TRBJ2-1	TRBV6-5	-	TGTGCCAGCAGTCATCCCGGGACCTCCTACAATGAGCAGTTCTTC	CASSHPGTSYNEQFF
-	TRBJ2-7	TRBV28	-	TGTGCCAGCAGGGAGGGACCGGGACAGAGCTACGAGCAGTACTTC	CASREGPGQSYEQYF
-	TRBJ1-1	TRBV5-4	-	TGTGCCAGCAGCCGAACAATGAACACTGAAGCTTTCTTT	CASSRTMNTEAFF
-	TRBJ2-5	TRBV7-2	-	TGTGCCAGCAGCTGGCGAGAGTACCAAGAGACCCAGTACTTC	CASSWREYQETQYF
-	TRBJ2-3	TRBV24-1	-	TGTGCCACCAGTGATCCTAAGCTGGGGACTTTAAGCACAGATACGCAGTATTTT	CATSDPKLGTLSTDTQYF
-	TRBJ2-7	TRBV23-1	-	TGCGCCAGCAAAGCCCTCCCGAGCAACCCAGGGGACTACGAGCAGTACTTC	CASKALPSNPGDYEQYF
-	TRBJ2-1	TRBV4-1	-	TGCGCCAGCAGCCAAGGTCCAGCGGGCCGGAATGAGCAGTTCTTC	CASSQGPAGRNEQFF
-	TRBJ2-7	TRBV19	-	TGTGCCAGTAGTATGAAAGAGAAGAGCCCCGAGCAGTACTTC	CASSMKEKSPEQYF
-	TRBJ1-2	TRBV7-9	TRBD1	TGTGCCAGCAGCTTAGGACAGGGAAGTGGCTACACCTTC	CASSLGQGSGYTF
-	TRBJ2-1	TRBV5-1	TRBD2	TGCGCCAGCAGCCCCTCCGGGGGGGAGTCCTACAATGAGCAGTTCTTC	CASSPSGGESYNEQFF
once	TRBJ2-5	TRBV10-2	TRBD2	TGCGCCAGCAGTGAGTCAGGGACTAGCGGGCTGTTCCAAGAGACCCAGTACTTC	CASSESGTSGLFQETQYF
-	TRBJ2-2	TRBV2	TRBD2	TGTGCCAGCAGTGACCGGGGGGCAGCGGGAGGGGACGGGGAGCTGTTTTTT	CASSDRGAAGGDGELFF
-	TRBJ2-3	TRBV24-1	TRBD1	TGTGCCACCAGTGATCGGACAGGGTCGGGCACAGATACGCAGTATTTT	CATSDRTGSGTDTQYF
-	TRBJ1-5	TRBV6-2/TRBV6-3	TRBD1	TGTGCCAGCAGTACTGGACAGGGCGGCAATCAGCCCCAGCATTTT	CASSTGQGGNQPQHF
-	TRBJ2-1	TRBV19	-	TGTGCCAGTAGTATAGTTATTTACAATGAGCAGTTCTTC	CASSIVIYNEQFF
once	TRBJ1-5	TRBV28	-	TGTGCCAGCACCCATGGGGGGACTAGCAATCAGCCCCAGCATTTT	CASTHGGTSNQPQHF
-	TRBJ2-5	TRBV6-5	-	TGTGCCAGCAGCGGACAGTTAGAAGAGACCCAGTACTTC	CASSGQLEETQYF
once	TRBJ1-4	TRBV7-9	-	TGTGCCAGCAGCCCCGAAAATGAAAAACTGTTTTTT	CASSPENEKLFF
-	TRBJ1-2	TRBV28	-	TGTGCCAGCAGTCTAGACGGACTATGGGGCTACACCTTC	CASSLDGLWGYTF
-	TRBJ1-5	TRBV12-3/TRBV12-4	-	TGTGCCAGCAGTCGCATCGAAGGTCAGCCCCAGCATTTT	CASSRIEGQPQHF
-	TRBJ2-1	TRBV4-1	-	TGCGCCAGCAGCCAAGGGGCTCTCGGGGGCTACTACAATGAGCAGTTCTTC	CASSQGALGGYYNEQFF
few	TRBJ1-2	TRBV4-1	-	TGCGCCAGCAGCCAAGGCGGGGACCAGAACTATGGCTACACCTTC	CASSQGGDQNYGYTF
-	TRBJ1-1	TRBV5-1	-	TGCGCCAGCAGCTTGGCCGGGACGGCGAACACTGAAGCTTTCTTT	CASSLAGTANTEAFF
-	TRBJ2-5	TRBV13	TRBD2	TGTGCCAGCAGCTTAGGCCGGTCTAGCGGGGGGTTACAAGAGACCCAGTACTTC	CASSLGRSSGGLQETQYF
-	TRBJ1-5	TRBV11-2	-	TGTGCCAGCAGCTTAGCCCTTTATCAGCCCCAGCATTTT	CASSLALYQPQHF
-	TRBJ1-1	TRBV28	-	TGTGCCAGCAGTTTATGGGGGGAGGAGAACACTGAAGCTTTCTTT	CASSLWGEENTEAFF
-	TRBJ1-1	TRBV19	-	TGTGCCAGTAGCGTGAACACTGAAGCTTTCTTT	CASSVNTEAFF
-	TRBJ1-5	TRBV28	TRBD1	TGTGCCAGCAGTCAGGGGGCGAGCAATCAGCCCCAGCATTTT	CASSQGASNQPQHF
-	TRBJ1-2	TRBV7-2	TRBD1	TGTGCCAGCAGGATACAGGGGATTGATGGCTACACCTTC	CASRIQGIDGYTF
once	TRBJ1-2	TRBV18	-	TGTGCCAGCTCCCCGGACCGGAACAACTATGGCTACACCTTC	CASSPDRNNYGYTF
-	TRBJ1-2	TRBV19	TRBD1	TGTGCCACTCAGACAGGGATGGGCTATGGCTACACCTTC	CATQTGMGYGYTF
-	TRBJ2-1	TRBV7-8	-	TGTGCCAGCAGCCTTTTTGAAAGCGGCGGGTACTCCTACAATGAGCAGTTCTTC	CASSLFESGGYSYNEQFF
-	TRBJ1-5	TRBV4-1	-	TGCGCCAGCAGCCAAGTTGGGGGGATTAGCAATCAGCCCCAGCATTTT	CASSQVGGISNQPQHF
-	TRBJ2-1	TRBV3-1/TRBV3-2	-	TGTGCCAGCAGCCAGGACAGTAGCTCCTACAATGAGCAGTTCTTC	CASSQDSSSYNEQFF
-	TRBJ2-1	TRBV7-9	-	TGTGCCAGCAGCTTAATGAGTTTCCTCTACAATGAGCAGTTCTTC	CASSLMSFLYNEQFF
-	TRBJ2-3	TRBV4-1	-	TGCGCCAGCAGCTCCTGGGGGGGCTCTAGCACAGATACGCAGTATTTT	CASSSWGGSSTDTQYF